Below are 15 T cell receptor beta chains sequenced from a single sample in a study of CD8 T cells in ankylosing spondylitis. Study-wide results and limits: Characteristic, it appeared, of ankylosing spondylitis blood was a TCR beta motif of eight highly homologous variants.

Which antigens these TCRs recognize remains unknown. TCRdb used MiXCR to reprocess the 5' RACE reads, holding one entry per CDR3 protein. The sample yields 750,000 to 850,000 distinct CDR3 sequences, 12% seen once. The sequenced sample consisted of blood, either unsorted or a sorted T cell fraction (not recorded which). The receptors shown here come from a male donor with ankylosing spondylitis.

This clonotype was seen a handful of times. The V gene is TRBV3-1, the J gene TRBJ2-5; TRBD2 aligns across 7 bases. Trimming at V came to 4 bases and at J to 4 bases, leaving 6 bases not matched to a gene. The CDR3 length is 14 residues. Looked up from germline, CDR1 is LGHDT and CDR2 is YNNKEL (reference sequence). CDR3 nucleotide sequence: TGTGCCAGCAGCCCCAGACTAGCTCGAGAGACCCAGTACTTC. Translating gives CASSPRLARETQYF.

The chain couples TRBV20-1 to TRBJ2-7; a weak D match, TRBD1 (5 bases). The germline V gene encodes CDR1 DFQATT and CDR2 SNEGSKA (reference sequence). This CDR3 has 13 residues. V lost 3 bases to trimming and J lost 2 bases, with 11 bases between them. CDR3 protein: CSARYRLAYEQYF. The CDR3 nucleotides are TGCAGTGCTAGGTACAGGCTCGCCTACGAGCAGTACTTC.

The chain is built from TRBV7-9 and TRBJ2-5, with TRBD2 identical over 13 bases. The J segment lost 1 base and the V segment lost 1 base, leaving 0 bases of the junction unmatched. Germline values: CDR1 SEHNR, CDR2 FQNEAQ (reference sequence). This CDR3 has 16 amino acids. CDR3 residues: CASSLGTSGGQETQYF. The CDR3 coding sequence is TGTGCCAGCAGCTTAGGGACTAGCGGGGGCCAAGAGACCCAGTACTTC.

In this sample, this clonotype turned up a few times. V is TRBV28 and J is TRBJ1-5; D not certain. Germline assignment: CDR1 MDHEN and CDR2 SYDVKM. V was clipped by 5 bases and J by 5 bases, with 7 bases between them. The CDR3 runs 12 residues. Here the CDR3 reads CASSKTHQPQHF. The CDR3, as DNA: TGTGCCAGCAGTAAGACACATCAGCCCCAGCATTTT. The variable domain in full, completed from reference TRBV28 and TRBJ1-5, reads DVKVTQSSRYLVKRTGEKVFLECVQDMDHENMFWYRQDPGLGLRLIYFSYDVKMKEKGDIPEGYSVSREKKERFSLILESASTNQTSMYLCASSKTHQPQHFGDGTRLSIL.

This clonotype has ten or more counts. The V call is TRBV5-1, the J call TRBJ2-1, with TRBD2 matching 9 bases. Germline CDR1 is SGHRS and CDR2 is YFSETQ. CDR3 length equals 15 residues. With 0 bases clipped from V and 6 bases from J, the junction kept 4 bases outside the gene matches. CDR3 bases: TGCGCCAGCAGCTTGGGCATAGCGGGGGTCAATGAGCAGTTCTTC. It is translated as CASSLGIAGVNEQFF.

The chain couples TRBV7-8 to TRBJ2-7; 7 nucleotides agree with TRBD1. Trimming took 3 bases from V and 3 from J; bases not matched to a gene: 8. This CDR3 comprises 15 residues. Germline V CDR1 and CDR2: SGHVS, FQNEAQ. The CDR3 nucleotides read TGTGCCAGCAGCTTCCAGGGGGTGGCTCACTACGAGCAGTACTTC. Residues: CASSFQGVAHYEQYF.

This clonotype was found a few times. The chain carries TRBV12-3 or TRBV12-4 and TRBJ1-3, with D unresolved. V was shortened by 5 bases and J by 6 bases, with 14 bases between the two germline ends. The CDR3 runs 14 residues. CDR3 sequence (DNA): TGTGCCAGCAGTCGGAGCCAGGTGCTAAACACCATATATTTT. Protein: CASSRSQVLNTIYF.

The CDR3 DNA reads TGCAGTGCTGGGGGGCACAGGGGACAGAATTCACCCCTCCACTTT. Translated: CSAGGHRGQNSPLHF. The gene calls are TRBV20-1 and TRBJ1-6; 7 nucleotides align to TRBD1. Germline CDR1 DFQATT, CDR2 SNEGSKA (reference sequence). The J segment lost 7 bases and the V segment lost 5 bases, leaving 11 bases of the junction unmatched. The CDR3 extends over 15 amino acids.

This clonotype was counted a few times. The chain has TRBV29-1 and TRBJ1-1; D unclear. The CDR3 contains 13 residues. The V end lost 5 bases, the J end lost 2 bases, and 12 bases lay between the germline ends. Germline CDR1 reads SQVTM; CDR2 reads ANQGSEA. CDR3 amino acids: CSVHRGQNTEAFF. CDR3 coding DNA: TGCAGCGTTCATCGAGGTCAAAACACTGAAGCTTTCTTT.

This clonotype occurred many times. The V gene is TRBV5-6, the J gene TRBJ2-1; 10 bases are a match to TRBD2. The CDR3 is 16 residues long. V lost 4 bases, J lost 1 base, and 5 bases stayed unmatched. Germline V gene sequence: CDR1 SGHDT, CDR2 YYEEEE. The CDR3, as DNA: TGTGCCAGCAGCCAATTTAGCGGGGGGTCCTACAATGAGCAGTTCTTC. Protein product: CASSQFSGGSYNEQFF.

This clonotype has a handful of counts. This chain connects TRBV6-2 or TRBV6-3 to TRBJ2-7, with 8 bases fitting TRBD1. V was pared by 5 bases and J by 1 base, with 22 bases of the junction left unmatched. Germline-derived CDR1 and CDR2 are MNHEY and SVGEGT. The length of the CDR3 is 20 residues. CDR3 sequence reads: CASSTRTGSKSGGGSYEQYF. CDR3 coding DNA: TGTGCCAGCAGTACCCGGACAGGGAGCAAGAGCGGCGGCGGGTCCTACGAGCAGTACTTC.

The V call is TRBV7-2, the J call TRBJ1-5; possibly TRBD1 for D (5 bases). Germline CDR1 reads SGHTA; CDR2 reads FQGNSA. The CDR3 has 15 residues. V lost 5 bases and J lost 6, with 17 bases in between. CDR3 nucleotides: TGTGCCAGCAGCGCCGGGGGGGGTCCGGGTCAGCCCCAGCATTTT. Translation gives CASSAGGGPGQPQHF.

This clonotype was detected a few times. Here the CDR3 reads CASRNSRNQPQHF. In DNA form, the CDR3 reads TGTGCCAGCAGGAACAGCCGCAATCAGCCCCAGCATTTT. The chain links TRBV6-1 to TRBJ1-5; D gene unclear. V was cut by 6 bases and J by 2 bases, with 8 bases left in between. There are 13 residues in the CDR3. Looked up from germline, CDR1 is MNHNS and CDR2 is SASEGT.

The chain couples TRBV6-2 or TRBV6-3 to TRBJ2-5; D unresolved. The CDR3 loop spans 14 amino acids. V was trimmed by 7 bases and J by 2 bases, leaving 14 bases between them. CDR1 and CDR2 from the germline V gene are MNHEY and SVGEGT. The CDR3 nucleotides read TGTGCCAGCAACGCCCCGGGCAGACAAGAGACCCAGTACTTC. Translation gives CASNAPGRQETQYF.

This clonotype was detected a few times. V is TRBV6-1 and J is TRBJ1-3; weak D call: TRBD1 (5 bases). Looked up from germline, CDR1 is MNHNS and CDR2 is SASEGT. The CDR3 is 19 residues long. Trimming removed 6 bases at V and 0 bases at J, with 24 bases between. The CDR3 nucleotides read TGTGCCAGCAGCCGCTCGACTACGGGGCTTGCTTACTCTGGAAACACCATATATTTT. Its protein product is CASSRSTTGLAYSGNTIYF.